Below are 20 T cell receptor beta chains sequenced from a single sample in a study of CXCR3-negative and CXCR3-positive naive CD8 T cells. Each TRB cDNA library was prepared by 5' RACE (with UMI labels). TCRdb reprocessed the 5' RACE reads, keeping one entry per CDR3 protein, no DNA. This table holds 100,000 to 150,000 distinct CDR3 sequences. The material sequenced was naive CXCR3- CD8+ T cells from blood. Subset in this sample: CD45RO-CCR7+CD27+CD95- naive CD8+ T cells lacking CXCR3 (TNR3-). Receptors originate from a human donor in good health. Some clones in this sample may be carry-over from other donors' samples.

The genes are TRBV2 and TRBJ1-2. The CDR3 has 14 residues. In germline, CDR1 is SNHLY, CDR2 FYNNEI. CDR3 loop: CASSDSALVYGYTF.

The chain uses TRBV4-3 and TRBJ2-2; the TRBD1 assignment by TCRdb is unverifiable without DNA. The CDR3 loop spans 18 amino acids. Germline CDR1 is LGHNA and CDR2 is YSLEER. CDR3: CASSQENRGVVDTGELFF.

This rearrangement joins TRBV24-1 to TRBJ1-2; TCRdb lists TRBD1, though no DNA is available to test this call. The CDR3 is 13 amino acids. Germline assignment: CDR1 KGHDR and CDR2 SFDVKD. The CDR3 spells CATSPKGFYGYTF.

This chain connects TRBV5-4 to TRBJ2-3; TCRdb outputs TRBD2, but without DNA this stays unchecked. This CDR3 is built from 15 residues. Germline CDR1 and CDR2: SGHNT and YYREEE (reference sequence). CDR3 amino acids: CASSLTAGGADTQYF.

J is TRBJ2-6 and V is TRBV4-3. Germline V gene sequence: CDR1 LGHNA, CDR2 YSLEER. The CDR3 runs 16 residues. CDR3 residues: CASSQVAGSGANVLTF.

CDR3 loop: CASSPEGRMEQYF. The V call is TRBV7-6, the J call TRBJ2-7; the TCRdb call, TRBD1, lacks DNA for checking. This CDR3 region has 13 residues. CDR1 and CDR2 from the germline V gene are SGHVS and FNYEAQ.

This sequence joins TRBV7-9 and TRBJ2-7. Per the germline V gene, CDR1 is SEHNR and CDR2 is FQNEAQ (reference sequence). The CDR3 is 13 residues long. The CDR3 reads CASSNSDGYEQYF. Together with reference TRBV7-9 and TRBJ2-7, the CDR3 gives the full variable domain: DTGVSQNPRHKITKRGQNVTFRCDPISEHNRLYWYRQTLGQGPEFLTYFQNEAQLEKSRLLSDRFSAERPKGSFSTLEIQRTEQGDSAMYLCASSNSDGYEQYFGPGTRLTVT.

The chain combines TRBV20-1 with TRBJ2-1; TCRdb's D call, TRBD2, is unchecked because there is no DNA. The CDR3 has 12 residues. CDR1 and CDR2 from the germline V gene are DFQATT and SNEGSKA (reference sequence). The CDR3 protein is CSASSSLDEQFF.

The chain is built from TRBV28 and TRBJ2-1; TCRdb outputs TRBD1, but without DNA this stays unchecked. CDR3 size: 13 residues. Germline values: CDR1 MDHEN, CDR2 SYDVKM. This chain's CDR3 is CASSPRLTIEQFF.

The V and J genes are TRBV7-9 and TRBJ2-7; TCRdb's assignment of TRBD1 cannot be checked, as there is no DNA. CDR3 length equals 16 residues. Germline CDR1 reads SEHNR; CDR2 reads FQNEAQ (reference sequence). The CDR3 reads CASSPRGGQEFYEQYF.

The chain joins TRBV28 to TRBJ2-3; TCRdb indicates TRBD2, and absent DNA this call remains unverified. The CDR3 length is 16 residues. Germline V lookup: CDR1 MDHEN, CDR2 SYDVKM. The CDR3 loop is CASTRGLAVSTDTQYF.

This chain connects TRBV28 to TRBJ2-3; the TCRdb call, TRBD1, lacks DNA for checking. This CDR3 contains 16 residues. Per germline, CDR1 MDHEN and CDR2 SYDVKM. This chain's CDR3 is CASSLDPGQGEYKQYF.

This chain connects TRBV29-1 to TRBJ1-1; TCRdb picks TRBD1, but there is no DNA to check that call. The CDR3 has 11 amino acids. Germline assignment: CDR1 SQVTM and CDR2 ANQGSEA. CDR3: CSVVSGTAAFF.

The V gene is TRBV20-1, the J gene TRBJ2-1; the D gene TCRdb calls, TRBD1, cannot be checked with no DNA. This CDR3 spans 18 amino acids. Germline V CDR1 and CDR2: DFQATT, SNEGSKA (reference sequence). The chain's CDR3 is CSARDAGPKSQGGHEQFF.

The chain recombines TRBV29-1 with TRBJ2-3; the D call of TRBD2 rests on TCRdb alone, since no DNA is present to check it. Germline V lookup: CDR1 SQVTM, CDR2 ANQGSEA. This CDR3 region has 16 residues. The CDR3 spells CSVERTSWGGTDTQYF.

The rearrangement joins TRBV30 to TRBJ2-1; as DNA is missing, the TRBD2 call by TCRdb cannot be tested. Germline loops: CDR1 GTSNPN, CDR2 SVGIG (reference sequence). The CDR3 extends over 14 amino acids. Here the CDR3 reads CAWYTLGLAGPQFF. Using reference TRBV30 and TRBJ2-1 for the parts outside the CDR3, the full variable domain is SQTIHQWPATLVQPVGSPLSLECTVEGTSNPNLYWYRQAAGRGLQLLFYSVGIGQISSEVPQNLSASRPQDRQFILSSKKLLLSDSGFYLCAWYTLGLAGPQFFGPGTRLTVL.

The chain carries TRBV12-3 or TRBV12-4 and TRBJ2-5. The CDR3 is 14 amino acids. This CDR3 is CASSPTYNQETQYF.

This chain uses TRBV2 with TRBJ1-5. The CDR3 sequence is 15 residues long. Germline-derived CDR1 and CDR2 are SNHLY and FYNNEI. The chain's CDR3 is CASSWGEGGNQPQHF.

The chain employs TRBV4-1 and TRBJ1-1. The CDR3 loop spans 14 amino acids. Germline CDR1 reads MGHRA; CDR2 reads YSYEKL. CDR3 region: CASSQIQSRTEAFF.

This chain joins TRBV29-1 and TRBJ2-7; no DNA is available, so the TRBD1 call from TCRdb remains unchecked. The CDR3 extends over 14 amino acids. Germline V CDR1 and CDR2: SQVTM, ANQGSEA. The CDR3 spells CSVEAGRDSYEQYF.